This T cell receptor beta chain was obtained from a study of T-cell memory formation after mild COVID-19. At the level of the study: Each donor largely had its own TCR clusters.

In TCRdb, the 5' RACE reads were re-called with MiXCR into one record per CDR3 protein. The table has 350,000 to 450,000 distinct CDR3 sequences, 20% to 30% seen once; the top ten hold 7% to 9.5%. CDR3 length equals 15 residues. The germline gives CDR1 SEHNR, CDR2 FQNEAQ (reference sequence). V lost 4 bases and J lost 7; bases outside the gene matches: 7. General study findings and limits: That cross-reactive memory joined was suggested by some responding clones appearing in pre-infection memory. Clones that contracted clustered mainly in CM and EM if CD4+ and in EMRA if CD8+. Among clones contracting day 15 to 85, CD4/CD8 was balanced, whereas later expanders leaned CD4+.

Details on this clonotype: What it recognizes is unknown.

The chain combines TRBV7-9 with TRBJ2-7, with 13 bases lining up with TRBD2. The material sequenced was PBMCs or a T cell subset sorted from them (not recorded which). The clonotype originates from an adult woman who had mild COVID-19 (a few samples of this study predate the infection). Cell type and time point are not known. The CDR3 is CASSSAGTSGKEQYF. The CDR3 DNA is TGTGCCAGCAGCTCCGCCGGGACTAGCGGGAAAGAGCAGTACTTC.